Sequencing of this T cell receptor beta chain was carried out in a study of siplizumab effects on memory and regulatory T cells. Whole-study findings and limits: Sequences below about 10^-5 frequency were poorly captured. As a result, only a minor fraction of alloreactive clones mapped to unstimulated subsets. A mean of around 65% of mappable alloreactive CD4+ clones were Treg-derived with siplizumab, compared with 25% to 30% in controls. Proliferating clones, CD4+ or CD8+, lacked an assignable naive or memory phenotype in roughly 80-97% of cases.

Some clones are missing from TCRdb's copy, which holds only in-frame ones; the method was immunoSEQ multiplex PCR. In the table there are tens of thousands of clones, approximately 97% of which are singletons. On this clone: The antigen is unknown.

CDR3 length: 15 residues. Between the trimmed V and J ends, which lost 4 bases and 6 bases, there was a span of 17 bases. Germline CDR1 reads SGDLS; CDR2 reads YYNGEE. This TCR came from a human donor in good health. The chain recombines TRBV9 with TRBJ2-1; unclear D gene. Source material: naive CD4+ T cells sorted from blood. The CDR3 DNA reads as TGTGCCAGCAGCTTCTCGACCCAAGTCGGCAATGAGCAGTTCTTC. Translation: CASSFSTQVGNEQFF.